The 31 T cell receptor beta chains presented below share a single source sample, sequenced in a study of cytomegalovirus exposure and HLA in healthy donors. A multiplex PCR was run with 60 Vbeta primers and 13 Jbeta primers. Method: immunoSEQ multiplex PCR; TCRdb's copy keeps in-frame clones and lacks some. The table lists roughly 100,000 clones, roughly 79% of them singletons. The sample consisted of PBMCs. These receptors were collected from a male donor in good health and CMV-seronegative.

This chain connects TRBV4-3 to TRBJ2-7; 9 nucleotides align to TRBD1. Germline values: CDR1 LGHNA, CDR2 YSLEER. Losses at the gene ends were 5 bases for V and 6 bases for J; bases not matched to a gene: 8. The CDR3 totals 14 residues. CDR3 protein: CASSYGTGSFEQYF. The CDR3 region has the DNA TGCGCCAGCAGCTACGGGACAGGGAGCTTCGAGCAGTACTTC.

The rearrangement uses TRBV19 and TRBJ2-5, with 10 bases lining up with TRBD1. Germline V gene lookup returns CDR1 LNHDA and CDR2 SQIVND (reference sequence). With 5 bases clipped from V and 5 bases from J, the junction kept 5 bases outside the gene matches. The CDR3 has 14 residues. CDR3 protein: CASSPRDRGETQYF. The CDR3 DNA reads TGTGCCAGTAGTCCCCGGGACAGGGGTGAGACCCAGTACTTC.

This clone was seen a single time. J is TRBJ2-7 and V is TRBV10-1, with 12 bases aligning to TRBD2. This CDR3 region has 14 residues. Per germline, CDR1 WNHNN and CDR2 SYGVQD (reference sequence). J lost 12 bases, V lost 2 bases, and 8 bases had no gene match. This CDR3 is CASSERLAGEYMYF. The CDR3 bases are TGCGCCAGCAGTGAGAGACTAGCGGGAGAGTACATGTACTTC.

This clone was recorded only once. The rearrangement joins TRBV6-6 to TRBJ1-5; a weak D match, TRBD1 (6 bases). V was clipped by 6 bases and J by 2 bases, with 14 bases between them. Germline V gene sequence: CDR1 MNHNY, CDR2 SVGAGI (reference sequence). The CDR3 consists of 15 residues. CDR3 DNA sequence: TGTGCCAGCAGAGGGGGGGAAAACCGCAATCAGCCCCAGCATTTT. Its protein is CASRGGENRNQPQHF.

The V gene is TRBV11-3, the J gene TRBJ2-2, with a weak D call TRBD2 (6 bases). V gave up 5 bases and J gave up 5 bases, with 21 bases separating them. The CDR3 is 17 residues long. CDR1 and CDR2 from the germline V gene are SGHNT and YENEEA. This chain's CDR3 is CASSLLKGRISTGELFF. The CDR3 DNA sequence: TGTGCCAGCAGCCTCCTGAAGGGGAGGATCTCAACCGGGGAGCTGTTTTTT.

The chain links TRBV27 to TRBJ1-2; D is unclear. Germline V lookup: CDR1 MNHEY, CDR2 SMNVEV (reference sequence). There are 13 residues in the CDR3. V was cut by 2 bases and J by 7 bases, with 11 bases left in between. The CDR3 sequence: CASSLQLGGGYTF. In nucleotides, the CDR3 is TGTGCCAGCAGTTTACAGTTAGGAGGTGGCTACACCTTC.

This sequence joins TRBV7-3 and TRBJ2-3; tentatively, D is TRBD2 (5 bases). CDR3 length: 14 residues. Germline CDR1 reads SGHTA; CDR2 reads FQGTGA. Trimming shortened V by 3 bases and J by 2 bases, and 9 bases separated the two germline ends. CDR3 region: CASSFLAPTDTQYF. Written as DNA, the CDR3 is TGTGCCAGCAGCTTCCTAGCTCCCACAGATACGCAGTATTTT.

This chain uses TRBV28 with TRBJ2-7; possible D gene TRBD1, 6 bases. The CDR3 extends over 15 amino acids. CDR1 is MDHEN, CDR2 SYDVKM, per germline. Between the trimmed V and J ends, which lost 5 bases and 3 bases, there was a span of 17 bases. CDR3 residues: CASSSGQLNLYEQYF. CDR3 nucleotide sequence: TGTGCCAGCAGTAGTGGACAGCTTAACCTCTACGAGCAGTACTTC.

This sequence joins TRBV13 and TRBJ2-3, with 7 positions matching TRBD2. The CDR3 runs 16 residues. The V gene's germline CDR1 is PRHDT and CDR2 FYEKMQ (reference sequence). The J segment lost 4 bases and the V segment lost 0 bases, leaving 7 bases of the junction unmatched. The CDR3 spells CASSLGTAGAADTQYF. The CDR3 nucleotides read TGTGCCAGCAGCTTAGGGACCGCGGGAGCGGCAGATACGCAGTATTTT.

This clone occurred once. The genes are TRBV23-1 and TRBJ1-5; D perhaps matches TRBD1 (5 bases). TRBV23-1 is recorded as an ORF, its role being uncertain. V lost 0 bases, J lost 3 bases, and 21 bases lay in between. This CDR3 has 19 amino acids. The CDR3 coding sequence is TGCGCCAGCAGTCAATCGAGAATCGTGGACGGCAGGGACAATCAGCCCCAGCATTTT. This encodes CASSQSRIVDGRDNQPQHF.

The chain combines TRBV29-1 with TRBJ2-1, with 10 bases matching TRBD2. V was pared by 5 bases and J by 0 bases, with 4 bases of the junction left unmatched. The CDR3 spans 15 residues. Germline CDR1 is SQVTM and CDR2 is ANQGSEA. CDR3 nucleotide sequence: TGCAGCGTTCGTTCTAGCGGGGGCTCCTACAATGAGCAGTTCTTC. Amino acids: CSVRSSGGSYNEQFF.

A few counts support this clone. The chain links TRBV18 to TRBJ2-1; D might be TRBD1 (6 bases). CDR1 KGHSH and CDR2 LQKENI come from the germline V gene. V lost 3 bases, J lost 0 bases, and 9 bases lay in between. This CDR3 spans 15 amino acids. The CDR3 is CASSPGGSSYNEQFF. The CDR3, as DNA: TGTGCCAGCTCACCTGGGGGCAGCTCCTACAATGAGCAGTTCTTC.

CDR3 in DNA: TGTGCCACCAGCAAATTCTCTGGGAGCGAGGGTGAAAAACTGTTTTTT. Encoded protein: CATSKFSGSEGEKLFF. The V call is TRBV15, the J call TRBJ1-4; D is uncertain. V lost 4 bases to trimming and J lost 7 bases, with 19 bases between them. This CDR3 has 16 amino acids. Germline-derived CDR1 and CDR2 are LNHNV and YYDKDF (reference sequence).

V gene TRBV5-8 combines with J gene TRBJ2-1; D unclear. Germline V gene sequence: CDR1 SGHTS, CDR2 YDEGEE. This CDR3 region has 13 residues. V was shortened by 1 base and J by 3 bases, with 5 bases between the two germline ends. The CDR3 DNA is TGTGCCAGCAGCTTGATCAACTACAATGAGCAGTTCTTC. Protein: CASSLINYNEQFF. Variable domain in full (rest from reference TRBV5-8 and TRBJ2-1): EAGVTQSPTHLIKTRGQQATLRCSPISGHTSVYWYQQALGLGLQFLLWYDEGEERNRGNFPPRFSGRQFPNYSSELNVNALELEDSALYLCASSLINYNEQFFGPGTRLTVL.

The chain couples TRBV29-1 to TRBJ2-7; 11 bases line up with TRBD2. The CDR3 consists of 13 residues. Germline V lookup: CDR1 SQVTM, CDR2 ANQGSEA. V lost 2 bases and J lost 7; bases outside the gene matches: 4. CDR3 DNA: TGCAGCGTTGAACTAGCGGGAGGATGGGAGCAGTACTTC. Protein product: CSVELAGGWEQYF.

The rearrangement links TRBV4-2 to TRBJ1-1; no definite D call. Germline CDR1 is LGHNA and CDR2 is YNFKEQ. Trimming left V 1 base short and J 1 base short, with 16 bases between. The CDR3 consists of 17 residues. CDR3 nucleotide sequence: TGTGCCAGCAGCCAAGTCTCTTCGCCGCGGCAGAACACTGAAGCTTTCTTT. Protein sequence: CASSQVSSPRQNTEAFF.

The CDR3 nucleotides read TGTGCCAGCAGCAGACAGGGGGCGGCCAAAAACATTCAGTACTTC. Translated: CASSRQGAAKNIQYF. This rearrangement joins TRBV21-1 to TRBJ2-4; the table's TRBD1 call for D was not verified on the DNA. TRBV21-1 is a documented pseudogene. This CDR3 has 15 residues.

The chain carries TRBV6-5 and TRBJ2-1; D is ambiguous. V was cut by 5 bases and J by 6 bases, with 5 bases left in between. The CDR3 has 11 residues. CDR1 MNHEY and CDR2 SVGAGI come from the germline V gene. Here the CDR3 reads CASSHGNEQFF. Written as DNA, the CDR3 is TGTGCCAGCAGTCACGGCAATGAGCAGTTCTTC.

The V and J genes are TRBV9 and TRBJ2-5, with a possible D match to TRBD2 (5 bases). Germline-derived CDR1 and CDR2 are SGDLS and YYNGEE. The CDR3 sequence is 14 residues long. Trimming stripped 0 bases from V and 0 bases from J, with 6 bases between. The CDR3 nucleotides are TGTGCCAGCAGCGTAGGGACTTACCAAGAGACCCAGTACTTC. This gives the protein CASSVGTYQETQYF.

This sequence joins TRBV7-3 and TRBJ2-3; the D is unclear. Germline assignment: CDR1 SGHTA and CDR2 FQGTGA. Trimming shortened V by 5 bases and J by 5 bases, and 23 bases separated the two germline ends. The CDR3 runs 17 residues. The chain's CDR3 is CASSPWAPTGVKDTQYF. The CDR3 coding sequence is TGTGCCAGCAGCCCATGGGCCCCTACCGGCGTTAAAGATACGCAGTATTTT. Full variable domain (rest looked up from reference TRBV7-3 and TRBJ2-3): GAGVSQTPSNKVTEKGKYVELRCDPISGHTALYWYRQSLGQGPEFLIYFQGTGAADDSGLPNDRFFAVRPEGSVSTLKIQRTERGDSAVYLCASSPWAPTGVKDTQYFGPGTRLTVL.

The chain couples TRBV18 to TRBJ2-2; 8 bases fit TRBD1. The CDR3 runs to 15 residues. Germline-derived CDR1 and CDR2 are KGHSH and LQKENI. The V and J ends lost 5 bases and 4 bases, in that order; junction bases with no gene match: 6. CDR3 region: CASSTDRGVTGELFF. Here the CDR3 DNA reads TGTGCCAGCTCAACCGACAGGGGAGTCACCGGGGAGCTGTTTTTT.

The chain uses TRBV5-1 and TRBJ2-1; 9 bases map to TRBD1. Trimming at V came to 3 bases and at J to 0 bases, leaving 16 bases not matched to a gene. The CDR3 runs to 20 residues. Germline CDR1 and CDR2: SGHRS and YFSETQ. DNA for the CDR3: TGCGCCAGCAGCTCGTTAACGGGGACAGGGCCTTTCAACTCCTACAATGAGCAGTTCTTC. Protein product: CASSSLTGTGPFNSYNEQFF.

V is TRBV11-3 and J is TRBJ1-6, with TRBD1 matching 8 bases. The V gene's germline CDR1 is SGHNT and CDR2 YENEEA. This CDR3 region has 14 residues. J lost 9 bases, V lost 5 bases, and 6 bases had no gene match. CDR3 amino acids: CASSRGQGGSPLHF. The DNA for the CDR3 is TGTGCCAGCAGCCGAGGACAGGGAGGTTCACCCCTCCACTTT.

The V gene is TRBV6-1, the J gene TRBJ2-1, with 11 bases aligning to TRBD2. Germline values: CDR1 MNHNS, CDR2 SASEGT. V lost 6 bases, J lost 9 bases, and 10 bases stayed unmatched. There are 15 residues in the CDR3. The CDR3 coding sequence is TGTGCCAGCAGGGGGACTAGCGGCCGACGGAGTGAGCAGTTCTTC. It specifies CASRGTSGRRSEQFF.

This clone appeared a few times. This chain joins TRBV7-2 and TRBJ2-1; 11 bases align to TRBD2. V lost 0 bases, J lost 5 bases, and 3 bases stayed unmatched. Germline V gene lookup returns CDR1 SGHTA and CDR2 FQGNSA. The CDR3 is 16 amino acids. This chain's CDR3 is CASSLARGLADNEQFF. CDR3 in DNA: TGTGCCAGCAGCTTAGCGCGGGGACTAGCGGACAATGAGCAGTTCTTC.

The chain combines TRBV7-6 with TRBJ2-3; 9 nucleotides match TRBD2. Per germline, CDR1 SGHVS and CDR2 FNYEAQ. The CDR3 runs to 18 residues. V lost 5 bases and J lost 5; bases outside the gene matches: 17. The CDR3 sequence is CASSPDGSGSFVGDTQYF. CDR3 nucleotide sequence: TGTGCCAGCAGCCCAGATGGTAGCGGGAGTTTCGTTGGAGATACGCAGTATTTT.

There are a few counts of this clone. The CDR3 region has the DNA TGTGCCAGCAGCTGGAGGGTTGGGGACAATGAGCAGTTCTTC. Protein sequence: CASSWRVGDNEQFF. This chain joins TRBV5-6 and TRBJ2-1; a weak D match, TRBD2 (6 bases). V lost 3 bases and J lost 5, with 12 bases in between. The V gene's germline CDR1 is SGHDT and CDR2 YYEEEE. The CDR3 loop spans 14 amino acids.

This clone was observed once. Other DNA sequences of this sample code for an identical CDR3. This sequence joins TRBV2 and TRBJ1-2, with D hard to call. Germline CDR1 SNHLY, CDR2 FYNNEI. The CDR3 totals 12 residues. The V and J ends lost 4 bases and 4 bases respectively, with 7 bases between them. CDR3 residues: CASSGDIYGYTF. The CDR3 DNA is TGTGCCAGCAGTGGAGATATCTATGGCTACACCTTC.

This clone was counted only a few times. The chain recombines TRBV29-1 with TRBJ2-7, with 7 positions matching TRBD1. From germline, CDR1 is SQVTM and CDR2 ANQGSEA. The V segment lost 4 bases and the J segment 0 bases; nucleotides outside the gene matches: 6. The CDR3 contains 14 residues. CDR3 sequence reads: CSVGRAGGSYEQYF. The CDR3, as DNA: TGCAGCGTTGGTAGGGCAGGGGGCTCCTACGAGCAGTACTTC.

This chain links TRBV5-1 with TRBJ2-3, with 9 bases that match TRBD2. CDR3 length: 17 amino acids. Germline V lookup: CDR1 SGHRS, CDR2 YFSETQ. V was pared by 0 bases and J by 0 bases, with 5 bases of the junction left unmatched. The CDR3 is CASSLGAGGPSTDTQYF. The CDR3 nucleotides are TGCGCCAGCAGCTTGGGGGCGGGAGGGCCGAGCACAGATACGCAGTATTTT.

This clone has only a few counts. The CDR3 sequence: CAISALAGGPYEQYF. The CDR3 DNA sequence: TGTGCCATCAGCGCGCTAGCGGGAGGGCCCTACGAGCAGTACTTC. The rearrangement joins TRBV10-3 to TRBJ2-7; 12 positions match TRBD2. Losses at the gene ends were 6 bases for V and 2 bases for J; bases not matched to a gene: 5. This CDR3 region has 15 residues. Per the germline V gene, CDR1 is ENHRY and CDR2 is SYGVKD.